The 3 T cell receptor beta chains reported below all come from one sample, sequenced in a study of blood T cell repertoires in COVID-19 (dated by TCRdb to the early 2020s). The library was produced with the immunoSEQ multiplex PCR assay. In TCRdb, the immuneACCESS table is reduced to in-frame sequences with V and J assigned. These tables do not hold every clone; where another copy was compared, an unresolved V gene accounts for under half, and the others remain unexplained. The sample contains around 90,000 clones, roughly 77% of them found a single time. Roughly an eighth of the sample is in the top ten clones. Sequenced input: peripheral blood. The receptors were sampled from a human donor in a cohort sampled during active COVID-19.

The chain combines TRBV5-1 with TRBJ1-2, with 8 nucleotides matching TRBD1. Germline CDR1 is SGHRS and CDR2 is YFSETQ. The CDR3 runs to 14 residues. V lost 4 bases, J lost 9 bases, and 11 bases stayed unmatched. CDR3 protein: CASSPGQASLSYTF. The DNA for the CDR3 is TGCGCCAGCAGCCCGGGACAGGCCAGTCTTAGCTACACCTTC.

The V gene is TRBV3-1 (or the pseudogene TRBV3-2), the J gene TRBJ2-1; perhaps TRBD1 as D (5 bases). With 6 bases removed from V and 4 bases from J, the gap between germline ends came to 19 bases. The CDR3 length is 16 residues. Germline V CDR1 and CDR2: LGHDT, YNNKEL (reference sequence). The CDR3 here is CASSRTGPALYNEQFF. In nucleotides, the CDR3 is TGTGCCAGCAGTCGTACAGGCCCCGCCCTTTACAATGAGCAGTTCTTC.

CDR3 region: CASRRDRSEGNTEAFF. CDR3 coding DNA: TGTGCCAGCAGGCGGGACAGGTCAGAAGGGAACACTGAAGCTTTCTTT. This sequence joins TRBV2 and TRBJ1-1; 8 nucleotides align to TRBD1. V shed 6 bases and J 1 base; nucleotides not matched to a gene: 10. The CDR3 totals 16 residues. Germline loops: CDR1 SNHLY, CDR2 FYNNEI.